These T cell receptor beta chains were read from a single sample in a study of cytomegalovirus exposure and HLA in healthy donors. Some clones are missing from TCRdb's copy, which holds only in-frame ones; the method was immunoSEQ multiplex PCR. The sample shows about 130,000 clones, approximately 82% of them seen only once. Sequencing was performed on PBMCs. The receptor set was obtained from a man between 25 and 39 years old in good health and CMV-seropositive. Each CDR3 is given with its conserved first and last residue. The D gene is left open where the match is weak. The listing skips clone size in some rows; elsewhere it reads once, few, many or a size class.

size: NA; J: TRBJ2-4; D: TRBD2; V: TRBV2; DNA: TGTGCCAGCAGGGGTAGCGGGCCGGGAAACATTCAGTACTTC; CDR3: CASRGSGPGNIQYF
size: once; J: TRBJ1-1; D: TRBD1; V: TRBV18; DNA: TGTGCCAGCTCACCAGGACAGGACACTGAAGCTTTCTTT; CDR3: CASSPGQDTEAFF
size: NA; J: TRBJ1-2; D: NA; V: TRBV6-6; DNA: TGTGCCAGCAGTTCCACCGGGGACTATGGCTACACCTTC; CDR3: CASSSTGDYGYTF
size: NA; J: TRBJ2-7; D: NA; V: TRBV6-1; DNA: TGTGCCAGCAGTGAATGGGTTTGGGCGGGGAGCTACGAGCAGTACTTC; CDR3: CASSEWVWAGSYEQYF
size: NA; J: TRBJ2-1; D: NA; V: TRBV1; DNA: TGCACCTCTAGCGATGAGCAGTTCTTC; CDR3: CTSSDEQFF
size: NA; J: TRBJ1-3; D: NA; V: TRBV7-9; DNA: TGTGCCAGCAGCTTACAGGGAAGAAACACCATATATTTT; CDR3: CASSLQGRNTIYF
size: NA; J: TRBJ1-1; D: TRBD1; V: TRBV5-5; DNA: TGTGCCAGCAGCCCCTTAGGGCGCAGGGGGGAAGCTTTCTTT; CDR3: CASSPLGRRGEAFF
size: NA; J: TRBJ2-7; D: NA; V: TRBV7-9; DNA: TGTGCCAGCAGCTTAGCGCCCCGGGTAACGTACGAGCAGTACTTC; CDR3: CASSLAPRVTYEQYF
size: NA; J: TRBJ2-7; D: NA; V: TRBV2; DNA: TGTGCCAGCAACGGAGCGTTCTCCTACGAGCAGTACTTC; CDR3: CASNGAFSYEQYF
size: NA; J: TRBJ2-1; D: TRBD2; V: TRBV5-1; DNA: TGCGCCAGCAGCTTGGGATTAGCGGGGGAGTACAATGAGCAGTTCTTC; CDR3: CASSLGLAGEYNEQFF
size: NA; J: TRBJ1-5; D: TRBD1; V: TRBV7-2; DNA: TGTGCCAGCAGCTTAGCTGGGACAGGAGGGGCGAGCAATCAGCCCCAGCATTTT; CDR3: CASSLAGTGGASNQPQHF
size: once; J: TRBJ2-3; D: NA; V: TRBV2; DNA: TGTGCCAGCAGTCCCGGGACAACCGACACAGATACGCAGTATTTT; CDR3: CASSPGTTDTDTQYF
size: NA; J: TRBJ2-1; D: TRBD2; V: TRBV5-1; DNA: TGCGCCAGCAGCTCAGCGGGAGGGACCTACAATGAGCAGTTCTTC; CDR3: CASSSAGGTYNEQFF
size: few; J: TRBJ1-5; D: TRBD1; V: TRBV7-9; DNA: TGTGCCAGCAGCGCACAGGGGTATCAGCCCCAGCATTTT; CDR3: CASSAQGYQPQHF
size: NA; J: TRBJ2-7; D: NA; V: TRBV21-1; DNA: TGTGCCAGCTACCGGGTTTTAGCGGGAGGGCCTCGCGAGCAGTACTTC; CDR3: CASYRVLAGGPREQYF
size: NA; J: TRBJ2-7; D: NA; V: TRBV11-2; DNA: TGTGCCAGCCTTAACCCCCACAGCTACGAGCAGTACTTC; CDR3: CASLNPHSYEQYF
size: NA; J: TRBJ2-6; D: NA; V: TRBV9; DNA: TGTGCCAGCAGCGTAGCCCCTACTAGCTCTGGGGCCAACGTCCTGACTTTC; CDR3: CASSVAPTSSGANVLTF
size: NA; J: TRBJ2-7; D: TRBD2; V: TRBV7-8; DNA: TGTGCCAGCAGCCTAGGACTAGCGGGATCATACGAGCAGTACTTC; CDR3: CASSLGLAGSYEQYF
size: NA; J: TRBJ1-2; D: NA; V: TRBV5-1; DNA: TGCGCCAGCAGCCCAAGCGTCACAGGGAGGGATGGCTACACCTTC; CDR3: CASSPSVTGRDGYTF
size: NA; J: TRBJ2-5; D: NA; V: TRBV29-1; DNA: TGCAGCTATTCAGGGCCAGGAGAGACCCAGTACTTC; CDR3: CSYSGPGETQYF
size: NA; J: TRBJ2-2; D: NA; V: TRBV30; DNA: TGTGCCTGGAGACCGGGGAACACCGGGGAGCTGTTTTTT; CDR3: CAWRPGNTGELFF
size: NA; J: TRBJ2-1; D: NA; V: TRBV4-1; DNA: TGCGCCAGCAGCCAACGCCAGGGGCGCGCCTACAATGAGCAGTTCTTC; CDR3: CASSQRQGRAYNEQFF
size: NA; J: TRBJ1-1; D: TRBD1; V: TRBV5-4; DNA: TGTGCCAGCAGCGCCCGGGACAGGGGCATGAACACTGAAGCTTTCTTT; CDR3: CASSARDRGMNTEAFF
size: NA; J: TRBJ2-7; D: TRBD1; V: TRBV9; DNA: TGTGCCAGCAGCGATGACAGGGGACCGGGGCCCTACGAGCAGTACTTC; CDR3: CASSDDRGPGPYEQYF
size: NA; J: TRBJ1-2; D: TRBD1; V: TRBV11-2; DNA: TGTGCCAGCAGCCGCACCCGGGACAGGGCAAACTATGGCTACACCTTC; CDR3: CASSRTRDRANYGYTF
size: NA; J: TRBJ2-3; D: NA; V: TRBV29-1; DNA: TGCAGCGTTATCAGGCAGGAACTAGATACGCAGTATTTT; CDR3: CSVIRQELDTQYF
size: NA; J: TRBJ2-7; D: NA; V: TRBV19; DNA: TGTGCCAGTAGTATATGGTCCGGGGAAACCTACGAGCAGTACTTC; CDR3: CASSIWSGETYEQYF
size: NA; J: TRBJ2-1; D: TRBD2; V: TRBV5-1; DNA: TGCGCCAGCCTCCGCGGGGGTTCGAACAATGAGCAGTTCTTC; CDR3: CASLRGGSNNEQFF
size: NA; J: TRBJ2-1; D: TRBD2; V: TRBV4-2; DNA: TGTGCCAGCAGCCACGGACTAGCGGGGGCGAGCTCCTACAATGAGCAGTTCTTC; CDR3: CASSHGLAGASSYNEQFF
size: NA; J: TRBJ1-1; D: NA; V: TRBV19; DNA: TGTGCCAGTAGTATTCTGGCCCTACAGGGAGTGAACACTGAAGCTTTCTTT; CDR3: CASSILALQGVNTEAFF
size: NA; J: TRBJ2-1; D: TRBD2; V: TRBV4-2; DNA: TGTGCCAGCAGCCGACTAGCGGGGAACAATGAGCAGTTCTTC; CDR3: CASSRLAGNNEQFF
size: NA; J: TRBJ2-3; D: NA; V: TRBV7-9; DNA: TGTGCCAGCATCGATGCGAGGGTTACAGATACGCAGTATTTT; CDR3: CASIDARVTDTQYF
size: many; J: TRBJ2-2; D: NA; V: TRBV6-5; DNA: TGTGCCAGCAGCCCCAGGGGCCTGAACACCGGGGAGCTGTTTTTT; CDR3: CASSPRGLNTGELFF
size: NA; J: TRBJ2-3; D: TRBD2; V: TRBV2; DNA: TGTGCCAGCAGCCCGGGACTAGCGGGAAGGGATACGCAGTATTTT; CDR3: CASSPGLAGRDTQYF
size: NA; J: TRBJ2-3; D: TRBD1; V: TRBV5-1; DNA: TGCGCCACTAGCCCGGGGACAGACACAGATACGCAGTATTTT; CDR3: CATSPGTDTDTQYF